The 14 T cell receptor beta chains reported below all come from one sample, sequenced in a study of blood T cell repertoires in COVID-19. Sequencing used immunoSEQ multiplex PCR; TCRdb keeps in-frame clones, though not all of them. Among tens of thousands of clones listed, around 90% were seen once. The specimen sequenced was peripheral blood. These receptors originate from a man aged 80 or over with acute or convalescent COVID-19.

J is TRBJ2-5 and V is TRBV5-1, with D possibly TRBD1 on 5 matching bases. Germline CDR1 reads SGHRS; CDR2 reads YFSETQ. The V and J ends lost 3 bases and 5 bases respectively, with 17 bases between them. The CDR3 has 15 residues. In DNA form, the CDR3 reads TGCGCCAGCAGCTCCACAGGAATCCTAGGGGAGACCCAGTACTTC. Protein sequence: CASSSTGILGETQYF.

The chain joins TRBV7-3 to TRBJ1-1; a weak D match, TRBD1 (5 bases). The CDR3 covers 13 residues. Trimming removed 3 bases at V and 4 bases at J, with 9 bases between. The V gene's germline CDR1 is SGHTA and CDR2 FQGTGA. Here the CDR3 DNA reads TGTGCCAGCAGCTTCCAGGGAAGCACTGAAGCTTTCTTT. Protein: CASSFQGSTEAFF. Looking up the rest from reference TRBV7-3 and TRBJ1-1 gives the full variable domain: GAGVSQTPSNKVTEKGKYVELRCDPISGHTALYWYRQSLGQGPEFLIYFQGTGAADDSGLPNDRFFAVRPEGSVSTLKIQRTERGDSAVYLCASSFQGSTEAFFGQGTRLTVV.

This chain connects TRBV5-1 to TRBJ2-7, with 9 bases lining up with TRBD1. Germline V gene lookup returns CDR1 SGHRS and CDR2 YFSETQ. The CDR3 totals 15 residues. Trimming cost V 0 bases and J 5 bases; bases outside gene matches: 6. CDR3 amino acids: CASSLAWTGVDEQYF. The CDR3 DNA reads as TGCGCCAGCAGCTTGGCGTGGACAGGGGTGGACGAGCAGTACTTC.

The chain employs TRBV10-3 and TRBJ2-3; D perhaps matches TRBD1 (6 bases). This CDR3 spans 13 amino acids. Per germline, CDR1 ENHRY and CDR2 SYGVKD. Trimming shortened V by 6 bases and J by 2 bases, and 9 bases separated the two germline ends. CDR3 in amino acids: CAISRDNTDTQYF. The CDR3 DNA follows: TGTGCCATCAGCCGGGACAACACAGATACGCAGTATTTT.

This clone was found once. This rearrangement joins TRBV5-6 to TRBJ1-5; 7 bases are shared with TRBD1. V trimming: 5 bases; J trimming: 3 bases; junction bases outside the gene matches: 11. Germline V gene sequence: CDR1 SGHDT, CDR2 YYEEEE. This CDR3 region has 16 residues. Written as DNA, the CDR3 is TGTGCCAGCAGTCTTGACAGGGAGAGTAACAATCAGCCCCAGCATTTT. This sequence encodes CASSLDRESNNQPQHF.

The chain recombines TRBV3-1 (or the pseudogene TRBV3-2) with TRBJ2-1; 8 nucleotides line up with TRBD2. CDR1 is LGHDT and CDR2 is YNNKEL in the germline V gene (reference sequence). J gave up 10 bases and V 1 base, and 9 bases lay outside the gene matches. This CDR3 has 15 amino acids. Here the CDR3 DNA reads TGTGCCAGCAGCCAAGGGGCGGGGGGCCTTGGGGAGCAGTTCTTC. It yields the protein CASSQGAGGLGEQFF.

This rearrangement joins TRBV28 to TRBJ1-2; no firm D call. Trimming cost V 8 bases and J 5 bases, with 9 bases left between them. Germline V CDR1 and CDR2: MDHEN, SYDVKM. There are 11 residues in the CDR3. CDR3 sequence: CASWGGYGYTF. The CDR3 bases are TGTGCCAGCTGGGGAGGATATGGCTACACCTTC.

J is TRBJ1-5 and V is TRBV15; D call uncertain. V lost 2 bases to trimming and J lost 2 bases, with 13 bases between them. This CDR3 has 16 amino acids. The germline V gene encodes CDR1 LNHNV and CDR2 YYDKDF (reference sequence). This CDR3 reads CATSRIGRGGNQPQHF. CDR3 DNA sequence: TGTGCCACCAGCAGAATAGGGCGGGGAGGCAATCAGCCCCAGCATTTT.

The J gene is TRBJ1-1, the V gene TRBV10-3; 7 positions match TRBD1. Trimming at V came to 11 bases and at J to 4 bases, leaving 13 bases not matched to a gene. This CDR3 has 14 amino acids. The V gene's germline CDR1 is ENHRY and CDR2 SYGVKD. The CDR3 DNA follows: TGTGCCCTCCGGACGACAGGGTCGTCCACTGAAGCTTTCTTT. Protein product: CALRTTGSSTEAFF.

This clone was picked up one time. CDR3 protein: CASSESRGRGDEQFF. The CDR3 DNA sequence: TGCGCCAGCAGTGAGTCCAGGGGGCGAGGGGATGAGCAGTTCTTC. This chain uses TRBV10-2 with TRBJ2-1; the match to TRBD1 covers 8 bases. This CDR3 comprises 15 residues. V lost 0 bases and J lost 8; bases outside the gene matches: 6. Germline CDR1 is WSHSY and CDR2 is SAAADI.

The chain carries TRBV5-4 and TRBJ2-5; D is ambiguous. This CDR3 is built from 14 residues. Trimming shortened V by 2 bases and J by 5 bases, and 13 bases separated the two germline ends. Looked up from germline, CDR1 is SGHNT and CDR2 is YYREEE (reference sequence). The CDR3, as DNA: TGTGCCAGCAGCTTAGTTGGCTTCGGGGAGACCCAGTACTTC. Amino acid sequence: CASSLVGFGETQYF.

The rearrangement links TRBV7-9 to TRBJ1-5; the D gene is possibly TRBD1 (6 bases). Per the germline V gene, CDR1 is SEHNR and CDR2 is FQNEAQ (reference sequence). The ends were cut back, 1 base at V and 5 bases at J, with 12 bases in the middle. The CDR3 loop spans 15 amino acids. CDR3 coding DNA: TGTGCCAGCAGCTTAGGGTGGGGGCCCCATCAGCCCCAGCATTTT. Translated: CASSLGWGPHQPQHF.

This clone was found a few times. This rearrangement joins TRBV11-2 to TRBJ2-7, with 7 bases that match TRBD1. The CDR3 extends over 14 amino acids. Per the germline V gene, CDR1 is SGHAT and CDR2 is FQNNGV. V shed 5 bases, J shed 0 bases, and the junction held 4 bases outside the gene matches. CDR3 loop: CASSRTGASYEQYF. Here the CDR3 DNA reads TGTGCCAGCAGCCGGACAGGTGCCTCCTACGAGCAGTACTTC.

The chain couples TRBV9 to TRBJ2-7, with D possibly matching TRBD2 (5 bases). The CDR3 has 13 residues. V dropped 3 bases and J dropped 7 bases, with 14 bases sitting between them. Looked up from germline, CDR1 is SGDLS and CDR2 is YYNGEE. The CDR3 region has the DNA TGTGCCAGCAGCGACTCTGGGGAGAGGGAGCAGTACTTC. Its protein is CASSDSGEREQYF.